One and the same sample provided the 27 T cell receptor beta chains below, sequenced in a study of T-cell memory formation after mild COVID-19. TCRdb redid the calling of the 5' RACE reads with MiXCR, one entry per CDR3 protein. Of roughly 300,000 distinct CDR3 sequences listed, roughly 15% are singletons. Sequencing was performed on PBMCs or a T cell subset sorted from them (not recorded which). All receptors derive from a man aged 18 to 29 who had mild COVID-19 (a few samples of this study predate the infection). Cell type and time point are not known.

In this sample, this clonotype turned up a few times. The V call is TRBV7-2, the J call TRBJ2-3; 8 positions match TRBD2. The junction had 4 bases not matched to a gene; V was cut back by 3 bases and J by 2 bases. The CDR3 consists of 15 residues. The germline V gene has CDR1 SGHTA and CDR2 FQGNSA. The CDR3 nucleotides read TGTGCCAGCAGCTTCCGGGGGGGTTACACAGATACGCAGTATTTT. As protein: CASSFRGGYTDTQYF.

This clonotype came up a few times. This sequence joins TRBV10-3 and TRBJ2-2; D is perhaps TRBD2 (6 bases). CDR1 ENHRY and CDR2 SYGVKD come from the germline V gene. This CDR3 is built from 16 residues. V lost 7 bases to trimming and J lost 0 bases, with 15 bases between them. Written as DNA, the CDR3 is TGTGCCATCACCCGCGGCGGGGCAGCGAACACCGGGGAGCTGTTTTTT. Protein: CAITRGGAANTGELFF.

This clonotype was seen at least ten times. The V gene is TRBV30, the J gene TRBJ1-5; D is ambiguous. Trimming removed 2 bases at V and 4 bases at J, with 12 bases between. The CDR3 is 14 amino acids. Germline CDR1 GTSNPN, CDR2 SVGIG (reference sequence). The CDR3, as DNA: TGTGCCTGGAGTACGCTAACGGGAAATCAGCCCCAGCATTTT. This gives the protein CAWSTLTGNQPQHF. Variable domain in full (rest from reference TRBV30 and TRBJ1-5): SQTIHQWPATLVQPVGSPLSLECTVEGTSNPNLYWYRQAAGRGLQLLFYSVGIGQISSEVPQNLSASRPQDRQFILSSKKLLLSDSGFYLCAWSTLTGNQPQHFGDGTRLSIL.

The chain has TRBV3-1 and TRBJ1-2; D not certain. The CDR3 has 16 amino acids. With 1 base removed from V and 0 bases from J, the gap between germline ends came to 12 bases. Per germline, CDR1 LGHDT and CDR2 YNNKEL (reference sequence). CDR3 coding DNA: TGTGCCAGCAGCCAAGTAACAGCAGGTACTAACTATGGCTACACCTTC. It is translated as CASSQVTAGTNYGYTF.

This clonotype has ten or more counts. The chain uses TRBV12-3 or TRBV12-4 and TRBJ2-3; D gene uncertain. V lost 3 bases to trimming and J lost 5 bases, with 3 bases between them. CDR3 size: 11 residues. CDR3 in DNA: TGTGCCAGCAGTTTGCTAGATACGCAGTATTTT. It translates to CASSLLDTQYF.

A few counts support this clonotype. V is TRBV27 and J is TRBJ2-7; TRBD1 matches 9 bases. Germline-derived CDR1 and CDR2 are MNHEY and SMNVEV (reference sequence). The V gene end was trimmed by 3 bases and the J gene end by 4 bases; junction bases not matched to a gene: 10. The CDR3 spans 16 residues. The DNA for the CDR3 is TGTGCCAGCAGTTTCGTTAGCACAGGGGGCGAGTACGAGCAGTACTTC. Encoded protein: CASSFVSTGGEYEQYF.

This chain joins TRBV7-9 and TRBJ2-5; 8 positions agree with TRBD1. Germline V lookup: CDR1 SEHNR, CDR2 FQNEAQ (reference sequence). The V segment lost 4 bases and the J segment 3 bases; nucleotides outside the gene matches: 4. The CDR3 extends over 14 amino acids. CDR3 sequence (DNA): TGTGCCAGCAGCTGGGGGACAGGAGAAGAGACCCAGTACTTC. It codes for CASSWGTGEETQYF.

This clonotype was detected only a few times. V is TRBV28 and J is TRBJ2-3; no definite D call. Looked up from germline, CDR1 is MDHEN and CDR2 is SYDVKM. The V gene lost 10 bases and the J gene lost 4 bases, with 21 bases spanning the gap. The CDR3 spans 15 residues. The CDR3 region has the DNA TGTGCCACCCATTCGGGTGGTTCGCTGGCAGATACGCAGTATTTT. Amino acid sequence: CATHSGGSLADTQYF.

The rearrangement links TRBV10-1 to TRBJ2-5, with a tentative D call TRBD1 (5 bases). This CDR3 is 14 amino acids long. Germline-derived CDR1 and CDR2 are WNHNN and SYGVQD (reference sequence). Trimming took 3 bases from V and 3 from J, leaving 11 bases between them. The chain's CDR3 is CASSDYLGEETQYF. CDR3 DNA: TGCGCCAGCAGTGACTACCTAGGGGAAGAGACCCAGTACTTC.

This clonotype was picked up many times. The V and J genes are TRBV6-2 or TRBV6-3 and TRBJ1-1; no reliable D call. Germline CDR1 MNHEY, CDR2 SVGEGT. V was cut by 2 bases and J by 3 bases, with 16 bases left in between. The length of the CDR3 is 16 residues. CDR3 coding DNA: TGTGCCAGCAGTTACCCGTCGGACGGCCCGGACACTGAAGCTTTCTTT. It is translated as CASSYPSDGPDTEAFF.

This chain's CDR3 is CASSVGTNYEQYF. DNA of the CDR3: TGTGCCAGCAGTGTCGGGACTAACTACGAGCAGTACTTC. The chain combines TRBV27 with TRBJ2-7; 7 bases align to TRBD2. The CDR3 sequence is 13 residues long. From germline, CDR1 is MNHEY and CDR2 SMNVEV (reference sequence). V was clipped by 5 bases and J by 3 bases; unmatched bases: 4.

This clonotype appeared many times. The chain uses TRBV7-2 and TRBJ2-7; 8 bases map to TRBD1. The CDR3 length is 13 residues. The germline gives CDR1 SGHTA, CDR2 FQGNSA. J gave up 6 bases and V 5 bases, and 6 bases lay outside the gene matches. DNA of the CDR3: TGTGCCAGCAGCCGGACAGGGTTTCGCGAGCAGTACTTC. It yields the protein CASSRTGFREQYF.

A few counts support this clonotype. The gene calls are TRBV4-1 and TRBJ2-2; 12 bases are shared with TRBD1. Germline V gene sequence: CDR1 MGHRA, CDR2 YSYEKL. V trimming: 6 bases; J trimming: 7 bases; junction bases outside the gene matches: 9. The CDR3 runs to 16 residues. CDR3 nucleotide sequence: TGCGCCAGCAGGCGACCGGGACAGGGGGCCAACGGGGAGCTGTTTTTT. Protein product: CASRRPGQGANGELFF.

This clonotype occurred many times. A read error may account for a junction end that differs from germline. This chain joins TRBV7-7 and TRBJ2-3; D is possibly TRBD1 (6 bases). Germline CDR1 and CDR2: SSHAT and FNYEAQ (reference sequence). There are 14 residues in the CDR3. The chain's CDR3 is CASSLGTGLDTQYF. In nucleotides, the CDR3 is TGTGCTAGCAGCCTAGGTACAGGGCTTGATACGCAGTATTTT.

This clonotype was seen more than once but under ten times. This chain uses TRBV28 with TRBJ1-1; D gene unclear. V was pared by 7 bases and J by 3 bases, with 9 bases between. The V gene's germline CDR1 is MDHEN and CDR2 SYDVKM. This CDR3 has 12 amino acids. CDR3 DNA sequence: TGTGCCAGCAATTTGGCGCACACTGAAGCTTTCTTT. This sequence encodes CASNLAHTEAFF.

This clonotype showed up just a few times. V and J are TRBV2 and TRBJ1-5; unclear D gene. Germline assignment: CDR1 SNHLY and CDR2 FYNNEI. The CDR3 length is 14 residues. V shed 2 bases and J shed 3 bases, with 8 bases lying between them. This chain's CDR3 is CASSEPGLNQPQHF. The CDR3 nucleotides are TGTGCCAGCAGTGAACCAGGTCTCAATCAGCCCCAGCATTTT.

Points on this clonotype: One end of the junction varies from germline; a read error may be responsible. This chain joins TRBV7-2 and TRBJ1-5; D is unresolved. Germline V gene sequence: CDR1 SGHTA, CDR2 FQGNSA. The CDR3 loop spans 15 amino acids. The CDR3 DNA reads as TGTGCCAGCAGATTAGCAGCAGCCAGCAATCAGCCCCAGCATTTT. Its translation: CASRLAAASNQPQHF.

This clonotype was seen more than once but under ten times. V and J are TRBV5-4 and TRBJ2-7, with TRBD1 matching 8 bases. From germline, CDR1 is SGHNT and CDR2 YYREEE (reference sequence). The CDR3 is 13 amino acids. The J segment lost 3 bases and the V segment lost 3 bases, leaving 2 bases of the junction unmatched. CDR3 bases: TGTGCCAGCAGCTGGGACAGGTACTACGAGCAGTACTTC. It codes for CASSWDRYYEQYF.

The rearrangement links TRBV20-1 to TRBJ2-3; TRBD2 aligns across 9 bases. The CDR3 totals 15 residues. The germline CDR1 and CDR2 sequences are DFQATT and SNEGSKA (reference sequence). V dropped 2 bases and J dropped 2; count of bases not matched to a gene: 5. CDR3 nucleotides: TGCAGTGCTAGAAAGTTAGCGGGGGTCACAGATACGCAGTATTTT. It yields the protein CSARKLAGVTDTQYF.

The table lists this clonotype with a few counts. The rearrangement links TRBV15 to TRBJ2-5; D possibly matches TRBD1 or TRBD2 (7 bases each). Trimming pared 0 bases from V and 4 bases from J, leaving 12 bases between. This CDR3 is 15 amino acids long. CDR1 is LNHNV, CDR2 YYDKDF, per germline (reference sequence). This CDR3 reads CATSREGRGGETQYF. In nucleotides, the CDR3 is TGTGCCACCAGCAGAGAGGGCAGGGGGGGAGAGACCCAGTACTTC.

This clonotype was seen more than once but under ten times. The chain carries TRBV19 and TRBJ1-5; a possible D gene is TRBD1 (6 bases). The V gene's germline CDR1 is LNHDA and CDR2 SQIVND (reference sequence). Trimming shortened V by 3 bases and J by 8 bases, and 14 bases separated the two germline ends. The CDR3 length is 14 residues. CDR3 nucleotides: TGTGCCAGTAGTATCGAAAGGGGGACTAAGCCCCAGCATTTT. Residues: CASSIERGTKPQHF.

This clonotype was seen a few times. The chain uses TRBV7-9 and TRBJ1-6; perhaps TRBD1 as D (6 bases). Per germline, CDR1 SEHNR and CDR2 FQNEAQ (reference sequence). V was pared by 4 bases and J by 13 bases, with 8 bases between. CDR3 length equals 11 residues. The CDR3 DNA sequence: TGTGCCAGCAGCTCAGGGGTTCCCCTCCACTTT. It encodes CASSSGVPLHF.

A few counts support this clonotype. The chain combines TRBV18 with TRBJ2-7, with D perhaps matching TRBD2 (5 bases). Germline-derived CDR1 and CDR2 are KGHSH and LQKENI. The CDR3 runs 13 residues. V gave up 3 bases and J gave up 7 bases, with 13 bases separating them. In DNA, the CDR3 is TGTGCCAGCTCACCCCGGCCGGGGATGGAGCAGTACTTC. It translates to CASSPRPGMEQYF.

CDR3 sequence reads: CASSSGQADGYTF. The CDR3 DNA sequence: TGTGCCAGCAGCTCGGGACAGGCCGATGGCTACACCTTC. The chain combines TRBV7-3 with TRBJ1-2, with 8 bases identical to TRBD1. Per germline, CDR1 SGHTA and CDR2 FQGTGA. Trimming took 4 bases from V and 6 from J; bases not matched to a gene: 4. The CDR3 spans 13 residues.

The CDR3 DNA reads TGTGCCAGCAGCCAAGAACCGGGACAAATCACAGATACGCAGTATTTT. As protein: CASSQEPGQITDTQYF. V is TRBV7-9 and J is TRBJ2-3; a possible D gene is TRBD1 (6 bases). The CDR3 spans 16 residues. V was clipped by 5 bases and J by 2 bases, with 17 bases between them. Germline lookup yields CDR1 SEHNR and CDR2 FQNEAQ (reference sequence). Supplemented by reference TRBV7-9 and TRBJ2-3, the full variable domain reads DTGVSQNPRHKITKRGQNVTFRCDPISEHNRLYWYRQTLGQGPEFLTYFQNEAQLEKSRLLSDRFSAERPKGSFSTLEIQRTEQGDSAMYLCASSQEPGQITDTQYFGPGTRLTVL.

This clonotype showed up just a few times. The chain combines TRBV4-2 with TRBJ2-7; D possibly corresponds to TRBD1 (5 bases). CDR1 and CDR2 (germline): LGHNA, YNFKEQ. Trimming took 1 base from V and 3 from J, leaving 13 bases between them. This CDR3 contains 15 residues. In DNA, the CDR3 is TGTGCCAGCAGCCAAGGGGCCAGGGTAATCTACGAGCAGTACTTC. Translated, it gives CASSQGARVIYEQYF.

This clonotype was found a few times. V and J are TRBV4-2 and TRBJ1-5, with TRBD1 identical over 7 bases. Germline-derived CDR1 and CDR2 are LGHNA and YNFKEQ. With 2 bases clipped from V and 1 base from J, the junction kept 2 bases outside the gene matches. The CDR3 length is 15 residues. CDR3 in amino acids: CASSQQTGSNQPQHF. CDR3 coding DNA: TGTGCCAGCAGCCAACAGACAGGGAGCAATCAGCCCCAGCATTTT.